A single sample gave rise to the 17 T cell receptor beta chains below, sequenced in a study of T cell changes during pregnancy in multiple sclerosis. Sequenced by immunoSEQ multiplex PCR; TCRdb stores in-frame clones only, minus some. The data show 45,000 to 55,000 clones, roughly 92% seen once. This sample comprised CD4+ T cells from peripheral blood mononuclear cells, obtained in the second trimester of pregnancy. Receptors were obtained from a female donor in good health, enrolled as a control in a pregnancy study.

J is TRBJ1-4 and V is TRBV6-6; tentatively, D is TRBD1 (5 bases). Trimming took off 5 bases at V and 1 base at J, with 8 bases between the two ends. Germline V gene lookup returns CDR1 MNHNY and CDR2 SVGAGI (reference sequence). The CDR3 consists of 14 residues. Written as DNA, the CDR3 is TGTGCCAGCAGTCAGGGAGGAACTAATGAAAAACTGTTTTTT. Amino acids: CASSQGGTNEKLFF.

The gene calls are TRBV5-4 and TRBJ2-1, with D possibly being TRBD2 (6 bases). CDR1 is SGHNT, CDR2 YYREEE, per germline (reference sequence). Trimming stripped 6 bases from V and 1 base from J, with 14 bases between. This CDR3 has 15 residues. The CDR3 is CASTGGVRSYNEQFF. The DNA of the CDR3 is TGTGCCAGCACCGGAGGGGTTCGATCCTACAATGAGCAGTTCTTC.

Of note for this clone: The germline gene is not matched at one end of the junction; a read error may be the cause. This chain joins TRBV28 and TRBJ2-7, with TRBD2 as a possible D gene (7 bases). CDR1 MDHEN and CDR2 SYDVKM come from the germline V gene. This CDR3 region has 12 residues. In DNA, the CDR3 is TGTGCCAGCAGTGGGGGGGCTAGAATTCAAGTGTTC. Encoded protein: CASSGGARIQVF.

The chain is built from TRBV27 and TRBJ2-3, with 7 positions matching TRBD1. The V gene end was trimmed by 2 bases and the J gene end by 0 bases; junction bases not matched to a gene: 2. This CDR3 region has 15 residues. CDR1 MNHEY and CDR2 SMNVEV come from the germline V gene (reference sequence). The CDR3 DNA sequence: TGTGCCAGCAGTTTACGGGGACAGAGCACAGATACGCAGTATTTT. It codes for CASSLRGQSTDTQYF.

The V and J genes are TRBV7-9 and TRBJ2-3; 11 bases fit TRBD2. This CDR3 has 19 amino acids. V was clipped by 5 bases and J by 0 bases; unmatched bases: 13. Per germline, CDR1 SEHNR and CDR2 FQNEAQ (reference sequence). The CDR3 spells CASSPWGSGRALSTDTQYF. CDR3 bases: TGTGCCAGCAGCCCCTGGGGTAGCGGGAGGGCCCTCAGCACAGATACGCAGTATTTT.

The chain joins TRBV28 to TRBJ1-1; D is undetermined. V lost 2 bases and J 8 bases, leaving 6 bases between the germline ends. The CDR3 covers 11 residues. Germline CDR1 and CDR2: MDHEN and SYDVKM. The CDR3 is CASSLSQEAFF. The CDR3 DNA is TGTGCCAGCAGTTTAAGTCAGGAAGCTTTCTTT.

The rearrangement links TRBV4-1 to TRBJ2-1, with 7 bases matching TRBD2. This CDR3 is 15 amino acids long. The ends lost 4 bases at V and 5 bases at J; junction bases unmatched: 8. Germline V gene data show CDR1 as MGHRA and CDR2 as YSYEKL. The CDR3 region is CASSLVAGVNNEQFF. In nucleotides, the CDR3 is TGCGCCAGCAGCCTCGTCGCGGGAGTTAACAATGAGCAGTTCTTC.

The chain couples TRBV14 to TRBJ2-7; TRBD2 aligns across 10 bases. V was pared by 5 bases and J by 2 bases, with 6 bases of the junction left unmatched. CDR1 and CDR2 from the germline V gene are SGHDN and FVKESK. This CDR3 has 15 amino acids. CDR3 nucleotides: TGTGCCAGCAGCTCTAGCGGGGGCAGAACCTACGAGCAGTACTTC. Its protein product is CASSSSGGRTYEQYF.

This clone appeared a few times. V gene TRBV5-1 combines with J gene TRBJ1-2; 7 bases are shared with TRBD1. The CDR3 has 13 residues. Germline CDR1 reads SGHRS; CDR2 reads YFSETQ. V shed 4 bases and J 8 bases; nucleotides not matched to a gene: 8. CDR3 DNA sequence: TGCGCCAGCAGCCCCGACAGGGTTCAGGGCTACACCTTC. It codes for CASSPDRVQGYTF. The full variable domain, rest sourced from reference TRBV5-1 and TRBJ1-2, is KAGVTQTPRYLIKTRGQQVTLSCSPISGHRSVSWYQQTPGQGLQFLFEYFSETQRNKGNFPGRFSGRQFSNSRSEMNVSTLELGDSALYLCASSPDRVQGYTFGSGTRLTVV.

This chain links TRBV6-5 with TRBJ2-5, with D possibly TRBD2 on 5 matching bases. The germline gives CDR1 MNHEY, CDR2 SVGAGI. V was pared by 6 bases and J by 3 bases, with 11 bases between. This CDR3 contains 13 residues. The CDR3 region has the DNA TGTGCCAGCAGGCGGACTGGTGAAGAGACCCAGTACTTC. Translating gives CASRRTGEETQYF.

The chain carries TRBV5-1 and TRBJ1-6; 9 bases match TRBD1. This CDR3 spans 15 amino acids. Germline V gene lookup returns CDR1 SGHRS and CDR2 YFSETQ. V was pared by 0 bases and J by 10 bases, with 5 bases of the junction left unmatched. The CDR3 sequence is CASSLAGQGRSPLHF. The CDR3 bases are TGCGCCAGCAGCTTGGCCGGACAGGGGAGATCACCCCTCCACTTT. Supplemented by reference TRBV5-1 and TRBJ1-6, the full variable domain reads KAGVTQTPRYLIKTRGQQVTLSCSPISGHRSVSWYQQTPGQGLQFLFEYFSETQRNKGNFPGRFSGRQFSNSRSEMNVSTLELGDSALYLCASSLAGQGRSPLHFGNGTRLTVT.

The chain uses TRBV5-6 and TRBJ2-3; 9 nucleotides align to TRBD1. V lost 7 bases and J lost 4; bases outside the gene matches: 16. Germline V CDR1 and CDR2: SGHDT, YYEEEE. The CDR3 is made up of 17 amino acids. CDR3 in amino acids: CASGGQGRRFLSDTQYF. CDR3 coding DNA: TGTGCCAGCGGGGGACAGGGTCGAAGATTCCTCTCAGATACGCAGTATTTT.

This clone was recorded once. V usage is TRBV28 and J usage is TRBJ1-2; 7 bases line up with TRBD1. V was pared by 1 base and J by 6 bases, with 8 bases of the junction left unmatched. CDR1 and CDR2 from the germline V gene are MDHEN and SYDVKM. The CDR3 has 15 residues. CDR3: CASSLLAGGWNGYTF. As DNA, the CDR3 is TGTGCCAGCAGTTTATTGGCAGGGGGTTGGAATGGCTACACCTTC.

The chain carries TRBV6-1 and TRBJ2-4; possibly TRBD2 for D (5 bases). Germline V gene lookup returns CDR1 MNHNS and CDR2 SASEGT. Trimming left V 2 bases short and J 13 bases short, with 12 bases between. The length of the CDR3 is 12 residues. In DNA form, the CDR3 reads TGTGCCAGCAGTGAAACAGCCGGGGAGCAGTACTTC. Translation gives CASSETAGEQYF.

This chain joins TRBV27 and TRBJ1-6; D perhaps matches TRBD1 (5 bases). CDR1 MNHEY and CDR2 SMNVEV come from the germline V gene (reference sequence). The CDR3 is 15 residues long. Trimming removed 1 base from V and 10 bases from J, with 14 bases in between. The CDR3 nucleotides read TGTGCCAGCAGTTTATTGTCCAGGGTGGGCTCACCCCTCCACTTT. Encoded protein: CASSLLSRVGSPLHF.

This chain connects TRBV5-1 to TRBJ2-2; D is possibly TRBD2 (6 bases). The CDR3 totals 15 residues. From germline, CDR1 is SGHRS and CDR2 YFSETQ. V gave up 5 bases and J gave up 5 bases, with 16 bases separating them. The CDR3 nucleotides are TGCGCCAGCAGTGGGGCTACGGGAGATACCGGGGAGCTGTTTTTT. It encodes CASSGATGDTGELFF.

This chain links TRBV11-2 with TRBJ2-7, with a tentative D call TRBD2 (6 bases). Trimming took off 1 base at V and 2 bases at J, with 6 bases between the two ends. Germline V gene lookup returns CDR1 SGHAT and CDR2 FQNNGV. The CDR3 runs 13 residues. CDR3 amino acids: CASSLVAAYEQYF. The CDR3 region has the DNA TGTGCCAGCAGCTTAGTAGCGGCCTACGAGCAGTACTTC.